This TCR beta chain was sequenced during a study of metastatic and nonmetastatic thyroid tumors. At the level of the study: Patients with malignant and benign thyroid disease provided blood and tumor or nodule tissue, whose repertoires were compared.

Per the original methods: Across clinicopathological groups, CDR3 differences served as the basis for building a distant-metastasis classifier for papillary thyroid cancer. With MiXCR, TCRdb reprocessed the PCR reads. The V and J calls were determined by TCRdb, not by the authors. The data hold 50,000 to 70,000 clones, with 4% to 5% observed a single time. This clone was counted at least ten times. Germline CDR1 is MNHNS and CDR2 is SASEGT. V was cut by 5 bases and J by 1 base, with 6 bases left in between. This CDR3 is 14 amino acids long. Treatment of any kind had been given to no patient before thyroid surgery.

The chain combines TRBV6-1 with TRBJ2-6, with no clear D. The specimen sequenced was blood. The source is a female donor with papillary thyroid cancer or a benign thyroid nodule (not recorded which). Some clones in this sample may be carry-over from other donors' samples. CDR3 residues: CASSHTSGANVLTF. CDR3 coding DNA: TGTGCCAGCAGTCACACATCTGGGGCCAACGTCCTGACTTTC.